The 6 T cell receptor beta chains given below trace back to one sample, sequenced in a study of blood T cell repertoires in COVID-19. The table came from immunoSEQ multiplex PCR; TCRdb's copy has only in-frame clones and leaves some out. The data hold about 220,000 clones, with 80% to 90% observed a single time. Sample: peripheral blood. These receptors were obtained from a woman in her sixties or seventies who had recovered from COVID-19.

This clone was counted once. The sample carries other DNA sequences with the same CDR3. The rearrangement links TRBV18 to TRBJ1-1, with D possibly TRBD1 on 5 matching bases. Between the trimmed V and J ends, which lost 0 bases and 5 bases, there was a span of 10 bases. The CDR3 is 14 amino acids. The germline gives CDR1 KGHSH, CDR2 LQKENI. The chain's CDR3 is CASSPPGRGTEAFF. The CDR3 DNA is TGTGCCAGCTCACCACCGGGGCGGGGAACTGAAGCTTTCTTT.

This rearrangement joins TRBV6-1 to TRBJ2-1; possible D gene TRBD1, 6 bases. In germline, CDR1 is MNHNS, CDR2 SASEGT. The CDR3 has 12 residues. Trimming shortened V by 2 bases and J by 7 bases, and 6 bases separated the two germline ends. CDR3 in DNA: TGTGCCAGCAGTGAAAGGGGGAATGAGCAGTTCTTC. Protein sequence: CASSERGNEQFF.

The genes are TRBV30 and TRBJ1-2; no clear D. The germline gives CDR1 GTSNPN, CDR2 SVGIG (reference sequence). The CDR3 covers 15 residues. Trimming removed 2 bases from V and 2 bases from J, with 15 bases in between. As DNA, the CDR3 is TGTGCCTGGAGTCAATCCCTAATTATCAACTATGGCTACACCTTC. Its protein is CAWSQSLIINYGYTF.

The chain carries TRBV5-8 and TRBJ2-7; perhaps TRBD1 as D (6 bases). Germline values: CDR1 SGHTS, CDR2 YDEGEE. Deletions cut 0 bases from V and 6 bases from J, with 19 bases between. The CDR3 runs 16 residues. CDR3 bases: TGTGCCAGCAGCTTGGTAAGGACAGCTAACCGGGTCGAGCAGTACTTC. It specifies CASSLVRTANRVEQYF. The entire variable domain, with the rest obtained from reference TRBV5-8 and TRBJ2-7, is as follows: EAGVTQSPTHLIKTRGQQATLRCSPISGHTSVYWYQQALGLGLQFLLWYDEGEERNRGNFPPRFSGRQFPNYSSELNVNALELEDSALYLCASSLVRTANRVEQYFGPGTRLTVT.

The chain combines TRBV12-5 with TRBJ1-2; perhaps TRBD1 as D (6 bases). The CDR3 length is 16 residues. The V end was cut by 2 bases, the J end by 2 bases, with 15 bases between. Germline lookup yields CDR1 LGHNT and CDR2 FRNRAP. In nucleotides, the CDR3 is TGTGCTAGTGGTTTGCAAACTGGACAGAAGAACTATGGCTACACCTTC. It is translated as CASGLQTGQKNYGYTF.

The genes are TRBV9 and TRBJ1-2; 8 nucleotides align to TRBD1. CDR1 is SGDLS, CDR2 YYNGEE, per germline. Unmatched junction bases numbered 11, after V lost 4 bases and J lost 6 bases. The CDR3 sequence is 15 residues long. CDR3 protein: CASSPPGQAFHGYTF. The DNA for the CDR3 is TGTGCCAGCAGCCCCCCGGGACAGGCCTTTCATGGCTACACCTTC.